This TCR beta chain was identified in a study of T-cell reconstitution after alpha-beta-depleted transplantation in children. Study-wide points: T-cell numbers and diversity one year post-transplant derived largely from freshly generated T cells. Reportedly, only several hundred clones from non-depleted graft cells drove alpha-beta T-cell counts at about two months. Some patients' high day-60 TCRbeta diversity was attributed to recipient cells surviving conditioning.

The CDR3 consists of 13 residues. With 4 bases removed from V and 7 bases from J, the gap between germline ends came to 14 bases. Germline loops: CDR1 SQVTM, CDR2 ANQGSEA. This clonotype was counted at least ten times. Its antigen is still unknown. A library of TCRbeta sequences, prepared with unique molecular identifiers, was generated. TCRdb reprocessed the PCR reads via MiXCR and lists one record per CDR3 protein. Here the sample spans approximately 490,000 distinct CDR3 sequences, more than 9% being singletons. The TCR was taken from a child aged 2-9 years with inherited bone marrow failure, due to receive a stem cell transplant. This sample comprised PBMCs, obtained before TCRalphabeta/CD19-depleted stem cell transplant. The genes are TRBV29-1 and TRBJ1-5; D is unclear. As DNA, the CDR3 is TGCAGCGTTGTAGTAGGGTTTGGACAGCCCCAGCATTTT. This gives the protein CSVVVGFGQPQHF.